The entry below gives a single T cell receptor (beta chain) sequence along with its context. Followed over time, Seattle patients had been enrolled while infection was active. Profiling relied on immunoSEQ multiplex PCR, and the TCRdb table lists in-frame clones only, not all of them. The sample has 250,000 to 300,000 clones, approximately 87% seen once. The data are from a study of blood T cell repertoires in COVID-19. Study information: Collection of acute and convalescent COVID-19 samples took place in the United States, Italy and Spain. T cells, B-cell-depleted T cells, or PBMCs provided the cDNA or gDNA that served as material.

The CDR3 consists of 17 residues. Germline V gene sequence: CDR1 KGHSH, CDR2 LQKENI. Trimming at V came to 6 bases and at J to 4 bases, leaving 12 bases not matched to a gene. Sequenced input: peripheral blood. V and J are TRBV18 and TRBJ2-2; 9 bases agree with TRBD1. This TCR was recovered from a woman aged 25 to 45 with COVID-19, enrolled during active disease. The DNA for the CDR3 is TGTGCCAGCTCCCCCCAACCGACAGGGGGGAGCACCGGGGAGCTGTTTTTT. Translated, it gives CASSPQPTGGSTGELFF.